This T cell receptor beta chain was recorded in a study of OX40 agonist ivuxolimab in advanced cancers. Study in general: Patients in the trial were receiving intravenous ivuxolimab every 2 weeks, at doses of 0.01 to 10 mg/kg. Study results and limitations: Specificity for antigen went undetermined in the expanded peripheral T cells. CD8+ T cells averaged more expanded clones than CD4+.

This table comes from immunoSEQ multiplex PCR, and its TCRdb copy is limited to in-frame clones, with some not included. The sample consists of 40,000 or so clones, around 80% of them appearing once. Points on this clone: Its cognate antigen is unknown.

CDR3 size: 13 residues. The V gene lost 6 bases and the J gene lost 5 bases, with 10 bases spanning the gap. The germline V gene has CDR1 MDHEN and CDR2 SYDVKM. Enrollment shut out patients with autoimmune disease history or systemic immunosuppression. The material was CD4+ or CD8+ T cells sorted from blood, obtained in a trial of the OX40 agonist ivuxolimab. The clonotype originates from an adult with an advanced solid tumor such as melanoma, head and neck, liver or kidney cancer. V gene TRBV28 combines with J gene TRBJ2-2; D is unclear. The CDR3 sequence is CASSSPITGELFF. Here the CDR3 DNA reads TGTGCCAGCAGCTCCCCAATAACCGGGGAGCTGTTTTTT.